Listed below are T cell receptor beta chains from one sample, sequenced in a study of T-cell reconstitution after alpha-beta-depleted transplantation in children. Using its own MiXCR run on the PCR reads, TCRdb lists one record per CDR3 protein. Of hundreds of thousands of distinct CDR3 sequences listed, roughly 15% are singletons. The specimen was PBMCs, mostly from graft donor cells, collected 360 days after TCRalphabeta/CD19-depleted stem cell transplant. These receptors all stem from a male patient between 10 and 17 years old who had a stem cell transplant for acute lymphoblastic leukemia, so the T cells may come from the graft donor. Each CDR3 is given with its conserved first and last residue. The order of the fields is J gene, V gene, clone size, D gene, CDR3 protein, CDR3 DNA. The D gene is left open where the match is weak. The size entry is marked missing in some rows and otherwise reads once, few, many or a size class.

j_call: TRBJ2-7
v_call: TRBV24-1
clone_size: few
d_call: .
cdr3_aa: CATSDFVSAAGQYF
cdr3_nt: TGTGCCACCAGTGATTTTGTGAGCGCGGCGGGGCAGTACTTC

j_call: TRBJ2-3
v_call: TRBV5-1
clone_size: few
d_call: TRBD1
cdr3_aa: CASSSRGRAASTDTQYF
cdr3_nt: TGCGCCAGCAGCTCGAGGGGGCGGGCGGCCTCCACAGATACGCAGTATTTT

j_call: TRBJ2-1
v_call: TRBV3-1
clone_size: .
d_call: TRBD2
cdr3_aa: CASSPGLAELIYPYNEQFF
cdr3_nt: TGTGCCAGCAGCCCGGGACTAGCGGAGTTAATCTATCCTTACAATGAGCAGTTCTTC

j_call: TRBJ2-2
v_call: TRBV5-1
clone_size: many
d_call: .
cdr3_aa: CASSLFRPDTGELFF
cdr3_nt: TGCGCCAGCAGCTTGTTTCGTCCTGACACCGGGGAGCTGTTTTTT

j_call: TRBJ2-2
v_call: TRBV7-6
clone_size: many
d_call: .
cdr3_aa: CASSLLGELFF
cdr3_nt: TGTGCCAGCAGCTTACTCGGGGAGCTGTTTTTT

j_call: TRBJ2-7
v_call: TRBV5-6
clone_size: few
d_call: .
cdr3_aa: CASSLRPSVTSYEQYF
cdr3_nt: TGTGCCAGCAGCTTGCGTCCTAGCGTAACTTCCTACGAGCAGTACTTC

j_call: TRBJ1-5
v_call: TRBV18
clone_size: few
d_call: .
cdr3_aa: CASSIQTGHSNQPQHF
cdr3_nt: TGTGCCAGCTCCATCCAGACAGGCCATAGCAATCAGCCCCAGCATTTT

j_call: TRBJ2-2
v_call: TRBV5-1
clone_size: .
d_call: TRBD1
cdr3_aa: CASSLGQGKFTGELFF
cdr3_nt: TGCGCCAGCAGCTTGGGACAGGGAAAATTCACCGGGGAGCTGTTTTTT

j_call: TRBJ1-3
v_call: TRBV6-1
clone_size: .
d_call: .
cdr3_aa: CASTLGPISGNTIYF
cdr3_nt: TGTGCCAGCACCCTGGGACCGATCTCTGGAAACACCATATATTTT

j_call: TRBJ1-2
v_call: TRBV18
clone_size: many
d_call: .
cdr3_aa: CASSPARDVNYGYTF
cdr3_nt: TGTGCCAGCTCACCGGCCAGGGATGTTAACTATGGCTACACCTTC